These 9 T cell receptor beta chains were all obtained from the same sample, sequenced in a study of monozygotic twins with inflammatory bowel disease. TCRdb reanalyzed the 5' RACE reads, giving one entry per CDR3 protein sequence and no DNA. Its listing shows under 200,000 distinct CDR3 sequences. The specimen sequenced was blood. These receptors were collected from a human donor with ulcerative colitis or Crohn's disease, or a healthy co-twin of an affected twin (not recorded which).

The chain has TRBV9 and TRBJ2-1; TCRdb's D gene call, TRBD2, goes unchecked for lack of DNA. The germline gives CDR1 SGDLS, CDR2 YYNGEE. The CDR3 loop spans 13 amino acids. CDR3 amino acids: CASSGLAGVSQFF.

The chain combines TRBV30 with TRBJ1-2; there is no DNA to check the TCRdb D call of TRBD1. Germline lookup yields CDR1 GTSNPN and CDR2 SVGIG (reference sequence). The CDR3 spans 12 residues. CDR3 residues: CAWSVTGGGYTF.

The J gene is TRBJ1-3, the V gene TRBV25-1. Germline V lookup: CDR1 MGHDK, CDR2 SYGVNS. The CDR3 spans 15 residues. The CDR3 sequence is CASSVLDVLGNTIYF.

The chain combines TRBV10-3 with TRBJ2-1; TCRdb's D call of TRBD1 is untestable without DNA. CDR3 length: 16 residues. The germline gives CDR1 ENHRY, CDR2 SYGVKD. The CDR3 sequence: CAIRDRGNFTYNEQFF.

The chain links TRBV29-1 to TRBJ1-2. The CDR3 is 13 amino acids. The germline CDR1 and CDR2 sequences are SQVTM and ANQGSEA. The CDR3 loop is CSVAGTQAHGYTF. The whole variable domain, filled in from reference TRBV29-1 and TRBJ1-2, reads SAVISQKPSRDICQRGTSLTIQCQVDSQVTMMFWYRQQPGQSLTLIATANQGSEATYESGFVIDKFPISRPNLTFSTLTVSNMSPEDSSIYLCSVAGTQAHGYTFGSGTRLTVV.

The chain carries TRBV12-3 or TRBV12-4 and TRBJ2-1. The length of the CDR3 is 12 residues. The CDR3 region is CASLGSYNEQFF.

This chain links TRBV4-3 with TRBJ2-7. The CDR3 sequence is 16 residues long. CDR1 is LGHNA and CDR2 is YSLEER in the germline V gene. The CDR3 here is CASSQGPDTSGYEQYF.

V is TRBV10-2 and J is TRBJ2-5; TCRdb calls TRBD2, which cannot be checked without DNA. Germline V gene data show CDR1 as WSHSY and CDR2 as SAAADI. The CDR3 contains 13 residues. The CDR3 region is CASWTSGSGTQYF.

The chain couples TRBV5-4 to TRBJ2-4; lacking DNA, the TRBD1 call made by TCRdb goes unchecked. Germline V gives CDR1 SGHNT, CDR2 YYREEE (reference sequence). The CDR3 covers 14 residues. This CDR3 is CASSTALGENIQYF.